This TCR beta chain stems from a study of cytomegalovirus exposure and HLA in healthy donors. General observations from the study: Near-uniform donor sequencing depth was presumed by presence/absence analyses. HLA allele associations emerged for roughly 16,000 TCR beta sequences in a later analysis, at 0.05 false discovery rate.

As for this clone: Antigen: not known.

V lost 7 bases and J 5 bases, leaving 18 bases between the germline ends. The CDR3 loop spans 15 amino acids. In germline, CDR1 is LNHDA, CDR2 SQIVND (reference sequence). PCR employed 60 Vbeta and 13 Jbeta primers. Sequencing used immunoSEQ multiplex PCR; TCRdb keeps in-frame clones, though not all of them. There are 60,000 to 70,000 clones in the sample; 55% to 75% occur only once, and approximately 11% lies in the top ten. The receptor was isolated from a woman in her twenties or thirties in good health and CMV-seronegative. The sample taken for sequencing was PBMCs. The J gene is TRBJ1-5, the V gene TRBV19, with a possible D match to TRBD1 (6 bases). CDR3 DNA: TGTGCCAGTACCCAGGGCAGGGGCTGGGATCAGCCCCAGCATTTT. Its translation: CASTQGRGWDQPQHF.